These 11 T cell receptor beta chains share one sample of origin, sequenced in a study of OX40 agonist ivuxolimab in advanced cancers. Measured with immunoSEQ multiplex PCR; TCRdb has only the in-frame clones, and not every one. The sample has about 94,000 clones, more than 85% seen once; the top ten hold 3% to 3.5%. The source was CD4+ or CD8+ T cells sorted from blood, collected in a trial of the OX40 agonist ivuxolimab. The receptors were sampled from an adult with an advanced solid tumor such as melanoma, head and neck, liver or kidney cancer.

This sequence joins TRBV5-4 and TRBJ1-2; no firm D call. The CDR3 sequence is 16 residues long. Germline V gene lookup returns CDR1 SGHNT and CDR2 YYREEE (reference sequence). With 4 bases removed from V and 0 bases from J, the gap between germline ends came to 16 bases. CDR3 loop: CASSRGDTLANYGYTF. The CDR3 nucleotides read TGTGCCAGCAGCCGCGGAGATACCTTAGCTAACTATGGCTACACCTTC.

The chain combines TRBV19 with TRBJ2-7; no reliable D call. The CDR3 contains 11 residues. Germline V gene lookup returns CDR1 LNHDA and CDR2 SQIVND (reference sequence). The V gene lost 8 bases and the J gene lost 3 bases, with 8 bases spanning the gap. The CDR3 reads CASGSHYEQYF. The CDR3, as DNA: TGTGCCAGTGGGTCCCACTACGAGCAGTACTTC.

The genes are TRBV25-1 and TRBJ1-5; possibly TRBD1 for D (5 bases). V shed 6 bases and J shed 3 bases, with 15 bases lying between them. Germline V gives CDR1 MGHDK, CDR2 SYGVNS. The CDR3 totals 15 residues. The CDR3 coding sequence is TGTGCCAGCAGCGAAGGTCTGGGGGTCAATCAGCCCCAGCATTTT. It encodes CASSEGLGVNQPQHF.

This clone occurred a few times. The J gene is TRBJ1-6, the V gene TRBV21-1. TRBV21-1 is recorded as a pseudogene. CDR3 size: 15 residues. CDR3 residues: CATQRWTADNSPLHF. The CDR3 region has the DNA TGTGCCACCCAGCGATGGACGGCCGATAATTCACCCCTCCACTTT.

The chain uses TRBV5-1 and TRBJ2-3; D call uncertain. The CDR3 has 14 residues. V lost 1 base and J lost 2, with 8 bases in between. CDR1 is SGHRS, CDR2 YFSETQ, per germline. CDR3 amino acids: CASSLFQHTDTQYF. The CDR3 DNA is TGCGCCAGCAGCTTGTTTCAGCACACAGATACGCAGTATTTT.

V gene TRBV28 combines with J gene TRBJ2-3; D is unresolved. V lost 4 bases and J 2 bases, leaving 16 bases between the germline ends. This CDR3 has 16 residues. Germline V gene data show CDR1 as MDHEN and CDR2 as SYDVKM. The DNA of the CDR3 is TGTGCCAGCAGTTATAAGGGCCCGATAGACACAGATACGCAGTATTTT. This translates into CASSYKGPIDTDTQYF.

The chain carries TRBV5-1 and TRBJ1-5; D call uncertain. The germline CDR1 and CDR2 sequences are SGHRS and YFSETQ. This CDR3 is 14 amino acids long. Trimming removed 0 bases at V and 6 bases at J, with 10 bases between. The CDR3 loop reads CASSLAGNGQPQHF. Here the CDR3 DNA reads TGCGCCAGCAGCTTGGCGGGGAATGGTCAGCCCCAGCATTTT.

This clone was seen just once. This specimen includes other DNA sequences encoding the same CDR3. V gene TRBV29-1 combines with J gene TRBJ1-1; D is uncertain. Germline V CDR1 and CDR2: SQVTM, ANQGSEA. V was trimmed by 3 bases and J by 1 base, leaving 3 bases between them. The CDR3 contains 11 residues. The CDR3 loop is CSVEGNTEAFF. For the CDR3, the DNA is TGCAGCGTTGAGGGGAACACTGAAGCTTTCTTT.

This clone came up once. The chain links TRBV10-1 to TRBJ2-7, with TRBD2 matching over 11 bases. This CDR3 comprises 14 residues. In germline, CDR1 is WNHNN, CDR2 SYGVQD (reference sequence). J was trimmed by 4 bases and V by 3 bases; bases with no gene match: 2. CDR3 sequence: CASSEGTSGYEQYF. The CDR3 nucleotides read TGCGCCAGCAGTGAAGGGACTAGCGGATACGAGCAGTACTTC.

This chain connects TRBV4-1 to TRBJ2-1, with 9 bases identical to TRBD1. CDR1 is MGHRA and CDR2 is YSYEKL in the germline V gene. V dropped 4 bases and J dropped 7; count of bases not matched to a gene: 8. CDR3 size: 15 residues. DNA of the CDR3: TGCGCCAGCAGCCTCTGGGCCGGGACAGGGAATGAGCAGTTCTTC. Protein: CASSLWAGTGNEQFF.

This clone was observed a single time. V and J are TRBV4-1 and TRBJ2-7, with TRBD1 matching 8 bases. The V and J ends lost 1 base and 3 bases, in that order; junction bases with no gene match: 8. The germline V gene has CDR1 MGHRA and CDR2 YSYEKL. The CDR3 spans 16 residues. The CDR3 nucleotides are TGCGCCAGCAGCCAAGGCGACCAGGGGGCGATCTACGAGCAGTACTTC. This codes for CASSQGDQGAIYEQYF.